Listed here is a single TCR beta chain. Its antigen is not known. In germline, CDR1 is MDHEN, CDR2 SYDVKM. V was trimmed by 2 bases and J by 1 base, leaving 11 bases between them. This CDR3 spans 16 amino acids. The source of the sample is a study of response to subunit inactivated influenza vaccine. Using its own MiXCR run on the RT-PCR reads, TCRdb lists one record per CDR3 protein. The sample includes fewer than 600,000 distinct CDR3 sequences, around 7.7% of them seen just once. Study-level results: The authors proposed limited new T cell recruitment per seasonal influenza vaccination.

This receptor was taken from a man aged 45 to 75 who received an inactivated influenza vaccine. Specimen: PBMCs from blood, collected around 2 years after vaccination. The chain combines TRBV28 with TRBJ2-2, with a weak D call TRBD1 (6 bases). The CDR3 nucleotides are TGTGCCAGCAGTTTAATGCAGGGGAGGAACACCGGGGAGCTGTTTTTT. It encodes CASSLMQGRNTGELFF.